This entry lists 23 T cell receptor beta chains sequenced from one sample in a study of T cell responses to AZD1222 COVID-19 vaccine. Only in-frame clones appear in the TCRdb table, and some are missing; sequencing was by immunoSEQ multiplex PCR. The top ten clones hold roughly 1.3% of a sample with around 150,000 clones, approximately 90% of them seen once. Sequencing used peripheral blood, obtained on day 0 of AZD1222 vaccination. The receptors come from an adult in good health.

The chain has TRBV12-5 and TRBJ1-2; D is ambiguous. V lost 0 bases to trimming and J lost 10 bases, with 12 bases between them. The CDR3 loop spans 13 amino acids. CDR1 and CDR2 from the germline V gene are LGHNT and FRNRAP. DNA of the CDR3: TGTGCTAGTGGTTTGGTACGTACAGTGGACTACACCTTC. Its translation: CASGLVRTVDYTF.

This clone has more than one count but fewer than ten. The chain couples TRBV5-6 to TRBJ1-2, with TRBD1 identical over 10 bases. Germline V gene sequence: CDR1 SGHDT, CDR2 YYEEEE. This CDR3 spans 15 amino acids. Unmatched junction bases numbered 5, after V lost 4 bases and J lost 2 bases. CDR3 in amino acids: CASSPGQGKNYGYTF. The CDR3 DNA sequence: TGTGCCAGCAGCCCGGGACAGGGGAAAAACTATGGCTACACCTTC.

The rearrangement uses TRBV7-9 and TRBJ2-3; the D gene is possibly TRBD2 (6 bases). Trimming took 5 bases from V and 0 from J, leaving 15 bases between them. The germline gives CDR1 SEHNR, CDR2 FQNEAQ (reference sequence). The CDR3 covers 16 residues. The CDR3 here is CASSPRVAASTDTQYF. The CDR3 DNA reads TGTGCCAGCAGCCCACGGGTAGCGGCCAGCACAGATACGCAGTATTTT.

The rearrangement joins TRBV6-5 to TRBJ2-7; the match to TRBD2 covers 7 bases. The germline V gene encodes CDR1 MNHEY and CDR2 SVGAGI. Unmatched junction bases numbered 6, after V lost 4 bases and J lost 3 bases. The CDR3 is made up of 14 amino acids. The CDR3 protein is CASSWGRGVYEQYF. The CDR3 region has the DNA TGTGCCAGCAGTTGGGGGAGGGGAGTCTACGAGCAGTACTTC.

The chain joins TRBV25-1 to TRBJ1-1; 8 bases are shared with TRBD1. The V gene end was trimmed by 3 bases and the J gene end by 7 bases; junction bases not matched to a gene: 4. The CDR3 consists of 13 residues. The V gene's germline CDR1 is MGHDK and CDR2 SYGVNS. The CDR3: CASSDGQGGEAFF. DNA of the CDR3: TGTGCCAGCAGTGACGGACAGGGAGGTGAAGCTTTCTTT.

This chain links TRBV5-5 with TRBJ1-2; no firm D call. CDR3 size: 14 residues. Trimming cost V 0 bases and J 6 bases, with 12 bases left between them. The germline CDR1 and CDR2 sequences are SGHKS and YYEKEE (reference sequence). CDR3 sequence: CASSLVSIWHGYTF. The CDR3 DNA reads TGTGCCAGCAGCTTGGTGTCCATTTGGCATGGCTACACCTTC.

This clone was picked up one time. This sequence joins TRBV5-1 and TRBJ1-5, with no clear D. Per the germline V gene, CDR1 is SGHRS and CDR2 is YFSETQ. There are 14 residues in the CDR3. Trimming pared 4 bases from V and 6 bases from J, leaving 14 bases between. The CDR3 spells CASSEGLRSQPQHF. The CDR3 DNA reads TGCGCCAGCAGCGAAGGGCTGAGGAGTCAGCCCCAGCATTTT.

The chain joins TRBV10-2 to TRBJ1-2, with 10 positions matching TRBD1. The germline CDR1 and CDR2 sequences are WSHSY and SAAADI. This CDR3 region has 12 residues. Trimming cost V 6 bases and J 8 bases; bases outside gene matches: 3. The CDR3 DNA is TGCGCCAGCAGCGGGACAGGGGACGGCTACACCTTC. Its translation: CASSGTGDGYTF.

The chain employs TRBV10-3 and TRBJ1-6, with TRBD1 matching 11 bases. Trimming cost V 11 bases and J 5 bases; bases outside gene matches: 5. This CDR3 spans 14 amino acids. Looked up from germline, CDR1 is ENHRY and CDR2 is SYGVKD. The CDR3 sequence is CASGTGGNNSPLHF. The CDR3 DNA is TGTGCCTCCGGGACAGGGGGGAATAATTCACCCCTCCACTTT.

The chain recombines TRBV7-9 with TRBJ1-2, with TRBD1 matching 7 bases. Germline lookup yields CDR1 SEHNR and CDR2 FQNEAQ (reference sequence). Trimming removed 1 base from V and 8 bases from J; junction bases left unmatched: 10. The CDR3 spans 15 residues. The CDR3 nucleotides read TGTGCCAGCAGCTTAGAGCCTGACAGGGAGCGCGGCTACACCTTC. Encoded protein: CASSLEPDRERGYTF.

For the CDR3, the DNA is TGTGCCAGCGGCGGGGGCAGAAGCTACGAGCAGTACTTC. Translating gives CASGGGRSYEQYF. The V gene is TRBV12-3 or TRBV12-4, the J gene TRBJ2-7; TRBD2 is a possible D gene (7 bases). Trimming removed 8 bases at V and 3 bases at J, with 14 bases between. The CDR3 loop spans 13 amino acids.

CDR3 DNA: TGTGCCAGCAGCTTAGACGAGGGGAGAGGCGGGGAGCTGTTTTTT. It yields the protein CASSLDEGRGGELFF. J is TRBJ2-2 and V is TRBV7-6; the D gene could be TRBD1 or TRBD2 (5 bases each). V was trimmed by 1 base and J by 7 bases, leaving 13 bases between them. The CDR3 loop spans 15 amino acids. CDR1 and CDR2 (germline): SGHVS, FNYEAQ.

V gene TRBV27 combines with J gene TRBJ2-1; a weak D match, TRBD1 (6 bases). Germline V gene sequence: CDR1 MNHEY, CDR2 SMNVEV (reference sequence). CDR3 size: 11 residues. Trimming stripped 5 bases from V and 9 bases from J, with 8 bases between. CDR3 sequence reads: CASSTGIEQFF. The CDR3 DNA is TGTGCCAGCAGTACAGGGATTGAGCAGTTCTTC.

The V call is TRBV5-1, the J call TRBJ1-1; D possibly corresponds to TRBD1 (6 bases). Germline assignment: CDR1 SGHRS and CDR2 YFSETQ. V dropped 0 bases and J dropped 5 bases, with 8 bases sitting between them. The CDR3 is 13 amino acids. The CDR3 region is CASSLGGRTEAFF. In DNA form, the CDR3 reads TGCGCCAGCAGCTTGGGGGGGCGGACTGAAGCTTTCTTT.

There are a few counts of this clone. The chain recombines TRBV29-1 with TRBJ1-2; D may be TRBD1 (6 bases). There are 11 residues in the CDR3. The germline CDR1 and CDR2 sequences are SQVTM and ANQGSEA. V dropped 7 bases and J dropped 2 bases, with 8 bases sitting between them. The CDR3 DNA is TGCAGCGCCCAGGGGAACTATGGCTACACCTTC. Translated, it gives CSAQGNYGYTF.

V and J are TRBV5-4 and TRBJ1-1; D perhaps matches TRBD1 (6 bases). Trimming took off 4 bases at V and 0 bases at J, with 13 bases between the two ends. This CDR3 spans 15 amino acids. In germline, CDR1 is SGHNT, CDR2 YYREEE (reference sequence). This chain's CDR3 is CASSPQGRVNTEAFF. The CDR3 nucleotides are TGTGCCAGCAGCCCACAGGGTCGCGTGAACACTGAAGCTTTCTTT.

In DNA, the CDR3 is TGTGCCAGCCGGGGAAGCCAAAACACCGGGGAGCTGTTTTTT. Protein product: CASRGSQNTGELFF. The genes are TRBV2 and TRBJ2-2, with D possibly matching TRBD2 (5 bases). The germline V and J ends were trimmed by 8 bases and 2 bases, with 12 bases remaining between them. CDR3 size: 14 residues. Germline lookup yields CDR1 SNHLY and CDR2 FYNNEI.

This chain uses TRBV2 with TRBJ1-5, with no clear D. Trimming removed 6 bases from V and 2 bases from J, with 11 bases in between. CDR1 and CDR2 (germline): SNHLY, FYNNEI. The CDR3 spans 14 residues. In DNA form, the CDR3 reads TGTGCCAGCAGGCCCCGGGTTGGCAATCAGCCCCAGCATTTT. Translating it yields CASRPRVGNQPQHF.

In DNA form, the CDR3 reads TGTGCCAGCAGCTTACAGGGGGCGAACACTGAAGCTTTCTTT. Translation gives CASSLQGANTEAFF. The chain combines TRBV11-3 with TRBJ1-1; 8 bases map to TRBD1. This CDR3 contains 14 residues. Germline V CDR1 and CDR2: SGHNT, YENEEA. V shed 2 bases and J 1 base; nucleotides not matched to a gene: 0.

The chain links TRBV2 to TRBJ2-7; perhaps TRBD2 as D (7 bases). Germline CDR1 SNHLY, CDR2 FYNNEI. The CDR3 consists of 17 residues. The V gene lost 5 bases and the J gene lost 5 bases, with 25 bases spanning the gap. The CDR3 bases are TGTGCCAGCAGTCCCCCGAGAGGGGGGGACCGAGGGGACGAGCAGTACTTC. This gives the protein CASSPPRGGDRGDEQYF.

This chain links TRBV4-1 with TRBJ2-7; D gene unclear. The CDR3 consists of 15 residues. Per germline, CDR1 MGHRA and CDR2 YSYEKL. V lost 5 bases, J lost 4 bases, and 18 bases lay in between. The CDR3 DNA reads as TGCGCCAGCAGCGAAGCGCAGGCGCTTGGGTACGAGCAGTACTTC. Its translation is CASSEAQALGYEQYF.

The chain has TRBV7-2 and TRBJ2-4, with TRBD1 matching 9 bases. Losses at the gene ends were 5 bases for V and 1 base for J; bases not matched to a gene: 9. The CDR3 has 17 residues. Per germline, CDR1 SGHTA and CDR2 FQGNSA. CDR3 in amino acids: CASSPAGGTGAKNIQYF. For the CDR3, the DNA is TGTGCCAGCAGCCCTGCCGGTGGGACAGGGGCCAAAAACATTCAGTACTTC.

V and J are TRBV4-3 and TRBJ1-4; D is unresolved. Trimming stripped 3 bases from V and 4 bases from J, with 9 bases between. CDR3 size: 14 residues. Germline V CDR1 and CDR2: LGHNA, YSLEER. The CDR3 DNA is TGCGCCAGCAGCCAGGATCCACATAATGAAAAACTGTTTTTT. Encoded protein: CASSQDPHNEKLFF.